This T cell receptor (beta chain) was profiled in a study of blood T cell repertoires in COVID-19 (dated by TCRdb to the early 2020s). Regarding the study in general: Samples from collaborators originated in the United States, Italy and Spain and spanned both the acute and convalescent phases of COVID-19. The material from the prospective study consisted of cDNA or gDNA derived from T cells, B-cell-depleted T cells, or PBMCs. Where available, HLA class I and class II types were obtained from metadata supplied by the sample provider rather than from assay-based typing. A de-identified subject ID, COVID-19 status, age in years and sex were almost always included in the sample metadata. The samples were drawn from two sources: the first 160 participants of the ongoing ImmuneRACE study, and approximately 1,300 subjects contributed by 6 global collaborators. The dataset comprised deeply sampled blood TCRbeta repertoires from subjects exposed to, actively infected with, or recovered from COVID-19. The repertoires were released in a freely available public database intended as a resource for research on the immune response to SARS-CoV-2.

Overall study results and their limits: The quantity of clinical and demographic metadata differed by source and by participant and was supplied without curation.

CDR1 MNHNS and CDR2 SASEGT were looked up in the germline V gene. V drops 2 bases and J drops 8 bases, leaving 10 bases in between. Reading from cysteine to phenylalanine, the CDR3 counts 14 amino acids. Here the CDR3 DNA is all that survives: 42 bases in frame from base 1. In the prospective study, participants were about 18 to 100 years old, resided in 24 geographic areas of the United States, and were enrolled through a virtual design. To assign participants to cohorts, the prospective study relied on clinical history that participants themselves reported in a screening survey and a study questionnaire. Exposed participants had been in contact with someone with a PCR-confirmed or clinician-diagnosed COVID-19 case within 2 weeks of study entry. In the prospective study, mobile phlebotomists collected whole blood, serum and a nasopharyngeal or oropharyngeal swab from each participant. Participants in the prospective study had the option to provide additional blood draws and questionnaires over a roughly 2-month period. Prospective study blood samples were shipped either frozen or at room temperature before DNA extraction.

TCRbeta CDR3 regions were amplified from genomic DNA by means of the immunoSEQ Assay, a bias-controlled multiplex PCR. The original pipeline was this. The number of nucleated cells in each sample was estimated by amplification of reference gene primers within the assay. Sequence reads were collapsed and filtered to measure the absolute abundance of every unique TCRbeta CDR3 rearrangement. For each sample, productive Simpson clonality was calculated as the square root of Simpson's diversity index across productive rearrangements. The table was pulled from immuneACCESS by TCRdb, which kept in-frame rearrangements only. Such tables lose some clones; where checked, under half of the loss comes from unresolved V genes, and the rest has no known cause. V, J and clone size were drawn from that table, and D and trimming were deduced from the DNA. This sample is represented by roughly 240,000 clones; about 87% of them were singletons. Roughly 0.95% of the sample is held by the ten biggest clonotypes.

As for this clone: Its antigen is unknown. No qualities accompany the bases; no much larger clone lies one base away.

Sequenced input: PBMCs or T cells enriched from blood (not recorded which). The sequence was collected from a man between 45 and 60 years old who had been exposed to COVID-19. This receptor chain uses TRBV6-1 and TRBJ1-6; no D gene call is confident. The DNA sequence is as follows: TGTGCCAGCAGTGAAATAAGGAGGGATTCACCCCTCCACTTT. Its product reads: CASSEIRRDSPLHF.